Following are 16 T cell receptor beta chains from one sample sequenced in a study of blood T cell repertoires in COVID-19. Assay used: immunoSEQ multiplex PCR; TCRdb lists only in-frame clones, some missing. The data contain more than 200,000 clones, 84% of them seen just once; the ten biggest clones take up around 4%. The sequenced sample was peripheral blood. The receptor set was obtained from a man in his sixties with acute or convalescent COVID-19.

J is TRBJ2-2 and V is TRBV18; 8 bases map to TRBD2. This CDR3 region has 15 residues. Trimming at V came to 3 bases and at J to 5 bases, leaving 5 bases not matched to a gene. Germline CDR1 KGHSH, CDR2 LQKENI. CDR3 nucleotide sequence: TGTGCCAGCTCACCGGGACTAGATACTACCGGGGAGCTGTTTTTT. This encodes CASSPGLDTTGELFF.

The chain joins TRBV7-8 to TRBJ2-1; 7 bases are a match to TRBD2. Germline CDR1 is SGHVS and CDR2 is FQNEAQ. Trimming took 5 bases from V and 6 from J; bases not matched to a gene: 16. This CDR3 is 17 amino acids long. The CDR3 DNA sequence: TGTGCCAGCAGCCCACCACCGGGACTAATGACTTTCAATGAGCAGTTCTTC. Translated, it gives CASSPPPGLMTFNEQFF.

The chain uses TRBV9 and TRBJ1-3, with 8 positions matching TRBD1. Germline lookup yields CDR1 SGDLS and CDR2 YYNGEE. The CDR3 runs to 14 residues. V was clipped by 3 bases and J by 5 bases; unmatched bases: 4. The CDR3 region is CASSGDRGRNTIYF. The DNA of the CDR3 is TGTGCCAGCAGCGGAGACAGGGGACGAAACACCATATATTTT.

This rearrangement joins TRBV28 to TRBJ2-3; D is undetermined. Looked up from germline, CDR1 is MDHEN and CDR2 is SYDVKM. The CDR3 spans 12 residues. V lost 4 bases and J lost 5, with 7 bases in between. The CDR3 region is CASSSQIDTQYF. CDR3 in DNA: TGTGCCAGCAGTTCCCAGATAGATACGCAGTATTTT.

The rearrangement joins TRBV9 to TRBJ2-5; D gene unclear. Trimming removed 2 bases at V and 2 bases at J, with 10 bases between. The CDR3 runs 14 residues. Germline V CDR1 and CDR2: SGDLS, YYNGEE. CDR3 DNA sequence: TGTGCCAGCAGCGTGTCCGGAGTTCAAGAGACCCAGTACTTC. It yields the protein CASSVSGVQETQYF. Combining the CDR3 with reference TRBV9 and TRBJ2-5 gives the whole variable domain DSGVTQTPKHLITATGQRVTLRCSPRSGDLSVYWYQQSLDQGLQFLIQYYNGEERAKGNILERFSAQQFPDLHSELNLSSLELGDSALYFCASSVSGVQETQYFGPGTRLLVL.

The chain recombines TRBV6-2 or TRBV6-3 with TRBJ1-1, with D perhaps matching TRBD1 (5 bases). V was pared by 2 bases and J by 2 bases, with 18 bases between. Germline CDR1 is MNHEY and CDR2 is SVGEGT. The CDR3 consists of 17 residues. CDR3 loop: CASSYLLPDRPNTEAFF. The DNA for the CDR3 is TGTGCCAGCAGTTACCTACTTCCCGACAGACCTAACACTGAAGCTTTCTTT.

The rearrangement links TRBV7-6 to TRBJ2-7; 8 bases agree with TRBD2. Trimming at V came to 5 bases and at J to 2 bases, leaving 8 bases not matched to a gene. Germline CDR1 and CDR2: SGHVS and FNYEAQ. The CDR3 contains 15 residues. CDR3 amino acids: CASSPGIAGPYEQYF. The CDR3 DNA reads TGTGCCAGCAGCCCGGGGATAGCGGGGCCCTACGAGCAGTACTTC. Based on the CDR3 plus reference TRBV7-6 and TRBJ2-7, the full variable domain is GAGVSQSPRYKVTKRGQDVALRCDPISGHVSLYWYRQALGQGPEFLTYFNYEAQQDKSGLPNDRFSAERPEGSISTLTIQRTEQRDSAMYRCASSPGIAGPYEQYFGPGTRLTVT.

CDR3 sequence reads: CASSYSGQDNSPLHF. In nucleotides, the CDR3 is TGTGCCAGCAGTTACTCCGGACAGGATAATTCACCCCTCCACTTT. The rearrangement uses TRBV6-5 and TRBJ1-6, with TRBD1 matching 7 bases. The length of the CDR3 is 15 residues. With 0 bases clipped from V and 5 bases from J, the junction kept 1 base outside the gene matches. Per the germline V gene, CDR1 is MNHEY and CDR2 is SVGAGI.

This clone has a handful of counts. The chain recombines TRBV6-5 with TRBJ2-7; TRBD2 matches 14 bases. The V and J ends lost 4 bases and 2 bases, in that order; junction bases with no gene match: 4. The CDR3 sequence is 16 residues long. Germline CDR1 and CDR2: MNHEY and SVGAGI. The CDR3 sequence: CASSSLTSGRAYEQYF. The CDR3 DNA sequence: TGTGCCAGCAGTTCCTTGACTAGCGGGAGGGCCTACGAGCAGTACTTC.

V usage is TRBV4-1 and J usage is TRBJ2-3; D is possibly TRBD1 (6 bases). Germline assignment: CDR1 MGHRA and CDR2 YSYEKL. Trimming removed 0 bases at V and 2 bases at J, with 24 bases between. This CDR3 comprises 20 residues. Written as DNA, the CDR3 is TGCGCCAGCAGCCAAGATCATCAGGGGTGGGCAGAACCCGACACAGATACGCAGTATTTT. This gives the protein CASSQDHQGWAEPDTDTQYF.

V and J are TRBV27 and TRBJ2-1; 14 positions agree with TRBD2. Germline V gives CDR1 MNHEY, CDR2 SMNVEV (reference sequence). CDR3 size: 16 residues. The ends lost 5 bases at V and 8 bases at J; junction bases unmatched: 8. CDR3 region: CASSKGLAGAGDEQFF. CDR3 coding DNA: TGTGCCAGCAGTAAGGGACTAGCGGGAGCTGGGGATGAGCAGTTCTTC.

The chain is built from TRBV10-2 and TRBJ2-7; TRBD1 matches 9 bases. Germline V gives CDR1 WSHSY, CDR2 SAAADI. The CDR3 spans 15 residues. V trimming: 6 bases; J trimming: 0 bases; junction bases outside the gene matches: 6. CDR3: CASRRRDRASYEQYF. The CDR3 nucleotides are TGCGCCAGCAGACGCCGGGACAGGGCCTCCTACGAGCAGTACTTC.

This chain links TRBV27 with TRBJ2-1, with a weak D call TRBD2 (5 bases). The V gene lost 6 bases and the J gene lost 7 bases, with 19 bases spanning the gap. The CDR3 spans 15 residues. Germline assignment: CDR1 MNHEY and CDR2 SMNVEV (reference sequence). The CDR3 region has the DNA TGTGCCAGCAGCCAGTCCCCGGGGTGGGGTAATGAGCAGTTCTTC. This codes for CASSQSPGWGNEQFF.

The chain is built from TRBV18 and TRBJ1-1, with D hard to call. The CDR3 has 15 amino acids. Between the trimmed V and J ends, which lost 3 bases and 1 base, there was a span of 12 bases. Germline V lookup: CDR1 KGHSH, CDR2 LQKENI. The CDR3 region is CASSPLEVGNTEAFF. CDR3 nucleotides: TGTGCCAGCTCACCTCTGGAGGTGGGGAACACTGAAGCTTTCTTT.

CDR3 region: CAGTGIIPLSNTGELFF. The CDR3 nucleotides read TGTGCCGGGACAGGGATAATTCCACTATCAAACACCGGGGAGCTGTTTTTT. This rearrangement joins TRBV21-1 to TRBJ2-2; the table's D gene call, TRBD1, was not cross checked with the DNA. TRBV21-1 is deemed a pseudogene. The CDR3 sequence is 17 residues long.

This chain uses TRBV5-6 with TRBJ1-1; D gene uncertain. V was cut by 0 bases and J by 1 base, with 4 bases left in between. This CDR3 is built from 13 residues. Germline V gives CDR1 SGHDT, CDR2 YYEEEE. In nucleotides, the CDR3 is TGTGCCAGCAGCTTGGGTCGGAACACTGAAGCTTTCTTT. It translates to CASSLGRNTEAFF.